This TCR beta chain was sequenced for a study of T cell repertoires and leukemia-associated antigens. General study results and limits: No significant group difference appeared in Vbeta, Jbeta or VDJ counts.

The CDR3 runs to 13 residues. CDR1 and CDR2 from the germline V gene are SGHRS and YFSETQ. V lost 4 bases and J 6 bases, leaving 10 bases between the germline ends. A single record per CDR3 protein comes from TCRdb applying MiXCR to the 5' RACE reads. The repertoire includes about 15,000 distinct CDR3 sequences, 30% to 45% of them detected once, and around 9% sits in the top ten. This clonotype was counted a few times. Antigen unknown. The sequence was collected from a female donor in good health. This chain uses TRBV5-1 with TRBJ2-2; D is ambiguous. The sample consisted of CD3+ T cells sorted from blood and cultured. The CDR3 DNA sequence: TGCGCCAGCAGCCTAGATCGGGCCGGGGAGCTGTTTTTT. Protein product: CASSLDRAGELFF.